A selection of T cell receptor beta chains follows, all from one sample in a study of cytomegalovirus exposure and HLA in healthy donors. Here immunoSEQ multiplex PCR was the method, and the copy in TCRdb shows in-frame clones only, minus some. The sample contains approximately 200,000 clones, less than 85% of which appear only once. The sequenced sample was PBMCs. Receptors were obtained from a girl between 5 and 17 years old in good health and CMV-seropositive. CDR3s include the opening cysteine and the closing phenylalanine or tryptophan. D genes are given only for firm matches. Clone size is given for some rows only: seen once, a few or many times, or a class if the clone is expanded.

d_gene	v_gene	abundance	j_gene	CDR3aa	CDR3nt
NA	TRBV6-6	NA	TRBJ2-2	CASSYGPGELFF	TGTGCCAGCAGTTACGGCCCCGGGGAGCTGTTTTTT
TRBD2	TRBV5-4	NA	TRBJ2-5	CASSLGTSGGQETQYF	TGTGCCAGCAGCCTAGGGACTAGCGGGGGTCAAGAGACCCAGTACTTC
NA	TRBV29-1	NA	TRBJ1-1	CSAGEQENTEAFF	TGCAGCGCGGGGGAGCAGGAGAACACTGAAGCTTTCTTT
NA	TRBV10-3	NA	TRBJ1-1	CAISQATHTEAFF	TGTGCCATCAGCCAAGCGACGCACACTGAAGCTTTCTTT
NA	TRBV2	NA	TRBJ1-3	CASSVGRSGNTIYF	TGTGCCAGCAGTGTTGGCCGCTCTGGAAACACCATATATTTT
TRBD1	TRBV6-5	NA	TRBJ1-4	CASRATGYGEKLFF	TGTGCCAGCAGAGCGACAGGGTACGGTGAAAAACTGTTTTTT
TRBD1	TRBV28	NA	TRBJ1-2	CATQTPGGGGYTF	TGTGCCACCCAGACTCCAGGGGGTGGGGGCTACACCTTC
NA	TRBV7-2	NA	TRBJ2-2	CARGGAGDGTGELFF	TGTGCCAGGGGGGGGGCGGGGGATGGCACCGGGGAGCTGTTTTTT
NA	TRBV6-6	NA	TRBJ1-2	CASTDGVWFYGYTF	TGTGCCAGCACGGACGGGGTTTGGTTCTATGGCTACACCTTC
TRBD2	TRBV11-2	NA	TRBJ2-3	CASSSRGTTDTQYF	TGTGCCAGCAGCTCGCGGGGGACCACAGATACGCAGTATTTT
NA	TRBV7-2	NA	TRBJ2-5	CASSYGGGTQETQYF	TGTGCCAGCAGCTACGGCGGGGGCACCCAAGAGACCCAGTACTTC
TRBD1	TRBV5-1	NA	TRBJ1-1	CASSLSTGATEAFF	TGCGCCAGCAGCTTGTCCACAGGGGCCACTGAAGCTTTCTTT
NA	TRBV19	NA	TRBJ1-5	CASNRGGIQPQHF	TGTGCCAGTAACCGCGGGGGGATTCAGCCCCAGCATTTT
TRBD2	TRBV18	NA	TRBJ2-7	CASSPGRVGEQYF	TGTGCCAGCTCACCTGGGAGGGTTGGCGAGCAGTACTTC
TRBD2	TRBV7-9	once	TRBJ2-7	CASSLVAGVFEQYF	TGTGCCAGCAGCTTGGTAGCGGGGGTGTTCGAGCAGTACTTC
NA	TRBV25-1	NA	TRBJ2-1	CASRGRTSQAHNEQFF	TGTGCCAGCAGAGGACGGACTTCCCAAGCCCACAATGAGCAGTTCTTC
TRBD1	TRBV11-2	NA	TRBJ2-7	CASRETGGGEQYF	TGTGCCAGCAGAGAGACAGGGGGCGGGGAGCAGTACTTC